This T cell receptor beta chain derives from a study of blood T cell repertoires in COVID-19. With 4 bases clipped from V and 5 bases from J, the junction kept 8 bases outside the gene matches. Germline values: CDR1 SGHRS, CDR2 YFSETQ. The CDR3 has 15 residues. The repertoire was sequenced with immunoSEQ multiplex PCR; TCRdb's copy has only in-frame clones and lacks some. The sample has 130,000 to 150,000 clones, 70% to 90% seen once; the top ten hold about 8%. The V call is TRBV5-1, the J call TRBJ1-2, with 10 bases lining up with TRBD1. The sequenced sample was peripheral blood. The source is a woman aged 60 to 75 with COVID-19, enrolled during active disease. CDR3 DNA sequence: TGCGCCAGCAGCCCGACAGGGGGCGCGGGGTATGGCTACACCTTC. Protein: CASSPTGGAGYGYTF.